This T cell receptor beta chain originates from a study of blood T cell repertoires in COVID-19. For the study at large: Samples representing acute and convalescent COVID-19 were sourced from the United States, Italy and Spain. In each case, the material was cDNA or gDNA derived from T cells, B-cell-depleted T cells, or PBMCs.

Per the original data handling: By means of reference gene primer amplification, nucleated cell counts were estimated. Measured with immunoSEQ multiplex PCR; TCRdb has only the in-frame clones, and not every one. That table gives V, J and clone size, and the DNA gave D and trimming. This table has fewer than 150,000 clones, 80% to 90% appearing once. CDR3 length: 14 residues. The trim removed 4 bases at V and 8 bases at J, leaving 1 base unmatched. In germline, CDR1 is SGHTA, CDR2 FQGNSA. The V gene is TRBV7-2, the J gene TRBJ1-6, with 11 bases fitting TRBD1. This receptor was obtained from a woman over 75 with acute or convalescent COVID-19. Specimen: peripheral blood. In DNA form, the CDR3 reads TGTGCCAGCAGCTCGGACAGGGGGCATTCACCCCTCCACTTT. Translated: CASSSDRGHSPLHF.